This TCR beta chain was sequenced in a study of CD8 T cells in Susac syndrome. Overall study findings and caveats: Regarding the TCR sequencing and HLA analysis, the study admitted that a relatively small number of individuals were involved.

TCR beta was sequenced from blood CD8+ and CD4+ T cells. TEMRA cells were FACS-enriched and CD8+ and CD4+ T cells negatively isolated. With random hexamers, 0.5 to 1 ug RNA was reverse transcribed. Amplification of TCR beta CDR3 across 54 Vbeta and 13 Jbeta was performed with immunoSEQ multiplex PCR. Each CDR3 protein gets one entry after TCRdb re-called the immunoSEQ multiplex PCR reads with MiXCR. The profile covers tens of thousands of distinct CDR3 sequences, with 85% to 95% appearing a single time and under 0.6% taken by the ten largest. As to this clonotype: The antigen remains unidentified.

This TCR came from a human donor with multiple sclerosis. Sequenced sample: CD8+ T cells from PBMCs.

CDR3 nucleotide sequence: TGTGCCAGCAGTTTACCGACTCTAGCGGGCGGGGAGACCCAGTACTTC. Translation: CASSLPTLAGGETQYF. The chain couples TRBV28 to TRBJ2-5; 8 bases map to TRBD2. Germline V gives CDR1 MDHEN, CDR2 SYDVKM. Losses at the gene ends were 2 bases for V and 5 bases for J; bases not matched to a gene: 10. CDR3 size: 16 residues. Combining the CDR3 with reference TRBV28 and TRBJ2-5 gives the whole variable domain DVKVTQSSRYLVKRTGEKVFLECVQDMDHENMFWYRQDPGLGLRLIYFSYDVKMKEKGDIPEGYSVSREKKERFSLILESASTNQTSMYLCASSLPTLAGGETQYFGPGTRLLVL.